A selection of T cell receptor beta chains follows, all from one sample in a study of blood T cells in healthy people across ages. TCRdb analysed the 5' RACE reads with MiXCR anew, one entry per CDR3 protein. The table lists roughly 900,000 distinct CDR3 sequences, 40% to 60% of them singletons. Sequenced sample: blood. The receptors were sampled from a man aged 30 to 39 in good health. CDR3s include the opening cysteine and the closing phenylalanine or tryptophan. Fields, in order: D gene, V gene, J gene, clone size, CDR3 DNA, CDR3 protein. D genes are given only for firm matches. Some rows have no size entry. The others give once, few or many, or a class for an expanded clone.

>NA|TRBV5-4|TRBJ2-7|once
TGTGCCAGCAGCTTGGCTTGGATCAACCCCGAGCAGTACTTC
CASSLAWINPEQYF
>NA|TRBV4-1|TRBJ2-2|NA
TGCGCCAGCAGCCCCCAAGGCAGGGATAACACCGGGGAGCTGTTTTTT
CASSPQGRDNTGELFF
>NA|TRBV3-1|TRBJ2-2|NA
TGTGCCAGCAGCTATATTACCGACAGCCCCAGCACCGGGGAGCTGTTTTTT
CASSYITDSPSTGELFF
>NA|TRBV28|TRBJ2-7|NA
TGTGCCAGCAGCGTGACCACCTACGAGCAGTACTTC
CASSVTTYEQYF
>TRBD2|TRBV20-1|TRBJ2-3|NA
TGCAGTGCTAGAGATCCGGCGGGAGCCCTCACAGATACGCAGTATTTT
CSARDPAGALTDTQYF
>NA|TRBV6-5|TRBJ2-7|once
TGTGCCAGCAGTTACTCACAGGTCGCCTACAATGAGCAGTACTTC
CASSYSQVAYNEQYF
>NA|TRBV20-1|TRBJ1-6|few
TGCAGTGCTAGACCCCTCGGAGAGCCACCCTTAAGGGGTTCACCCCTCCACTTT
CSARPLGEPPLRGSPLHF
>TRBD1|TRBV6-2/TRBV6-3|TRBJ2-7|few
TGTGCCAGCAGTTACCGACAGGGTTCGAGTGAGCAGTACTTC
CASSYRQGSSEQYF
>NA|TRBV7-9|TRBJ1-2|few
TGTGCCAGCAGCTTAGAAGTTTCTAACTATGGCTACACCTTC
CASSLEVSNYGYTF
>NA|TRBV29-1|TRBJ2-7|NA
TGCAGCGTTCGGTCAGTCACAGGGCGACACGAGCAGTACTTC
CSVRSVTGRHEQYF
>TRBD1|TRBV9|TRBJ1-6|NA
TGTGCCAGCAGCGTAAGCTCAGGGGGGATGAGTTCACCCCTCCACTTT
CASSVSSGGMSSPLHF
>NA|TRBV3-1|TRBJ1-2|many
TGTGCCAGCAGCCAAGCCGTCTATGGCTACACCTTC
CASSQAVYGYTF
>TRBD1|TRBV5-1|TRBJ1-6|NA
TGCGCCAGCAGCCTATCGACAGGGAATAATAATTCACCCCTCCACTTT
CASSLSTGNNNSPLHF
>TRBD2|TRBV30|TRBJ2-5|NA
TGTGCCTTCTCCGGGACTAGCTATATGGAGACCCAGTACTTC
CAFSGTSYMETQYF
>NA|TRBV7-9|TRBJ1-6|NA
TGTGCCAGCAGCTTACGGGGTTCGACTAATTCACCCCTCCACTTT
CASSLRGSTNSPLHF
>NA|TRBV11-2|TRBJ2-5|few
TGTGCCAGCAGCTTCCCAGCCGGACAGCAAGAGACCCAGTACTTC
CASSFPAGQQETQYF
>NA|TRBV20-1|TRBJ2-5|NA
TGCAGTGCTGAGGAGGGGCCCCCCGAGACCCAGTACTTC
CSAEEGPPETQYF
>NA|TRBV10-3|TRBJ2-5|NA
TGTGCCATCTCGATAGGAGGGGGGACGGGTGAGACCCAGTACTTC
CAISIGGGTGETQYF
>TRBD1|TRBV6-5|TRBJ2-7|few
TGTGCCAGCGGGAGACAGGGTACTTACGAGCAGTACTTC
CASGRQGTYEQYF
>NA|TRBV29-1|TRBJ1-2|NA
TGCAGCGTTCGGGGGCCCGGGCCTGGCTACACCTTC
CSVRGPGPGYTF
>TRBD1|TRBV5-5|TRBJ1-5|NA
TGTGCCAGCAGCTGGGGACAGACCGACAATCAGCCCCAGCATTTT
CASSWGQTDNQPQHF
>TRBD1|TRBV7-2|TRBJ2-2|NA
TGTACCAGCAGCATTGACAGGGCGGAAGTCTCCGGGGAGCTGTTTTTT
CTSSIDRAEVSGELFF
>NA|TRBV29-1|TRBJ1-1|NA
TGCAGCGTTGCTGGAGAGGTTGCGAACACTGAAGCTTTCTTT
CSVAGEVANTEAFF
>NA|TRBV4-1|TRBJ2-4|NA
TGCGCCAGCAGCCAAGAATTGAGAGCCAAAAACATTCAGTACTTC
CASSQELRAKNIQYF